This T cell receptor (beta chain) was profiled in a study of cytomegalovirus exposure and HLA in healthy donors. PCR was performed using 60 Vbeta and 13 Jbeta primers. TCRdb's table, derived via immunoSEQ multiplex PCR, lists solely in-frame clones and lacks some. The repertoire has some 190,000 clones, roughly a tenth of them found once; the top ten carry less than 1.5%. The CDR3 sequence is 15 residues long. Germline lookup yields CDR1 MRHNA and CDR2 SNTAGT. V was clipped by 3 bases and J by 0 bases, with 9 bases between them. The rearrangement uses TRBV6-4 and TRBJ2-1, with no clear D. Material: PBMCs. This receptor was taken from a woman aged 25 to 39 in good health and CMV-seropositive. CDR3 bases: TGTGCCAGCAGTGAAAGGAGTAGCTCCTACAATGAGCAGTTCTTC. It specifies CASSERSSSYNEQFF.